This passage covers 9 T cell receptor beta chains from one sample sequenced in a study of T cells in Graves' hyperthyroidism and ophthalmopathy. It was RNA transcripts that yielded the amplified TCR beta CDR3 regions. HTBI primers were used for first-round RT-PCR of the TCR CDR3. TCRdb fed the multiplex PCR reads into MiXCR, producing one record per CDR3 protein. The repertoire holds about 840,000 distinct CDR3 sequences, with approximately 40% as singletons. The sequenced material came from blood. Receptor source: a man between 18 and 29 years old with Graves' hyperthyroidism.

This clonotype was seen repeatedly, ten times or more. The chain is built from TRBV24-1 and TRBJ1-1, with D maybe TRBD1 (5 bases). The CDR3 extends over 15 amino acids. Germline loops: CDR1 KGHDR, CDR2 SFDVKD. Trimming pared 3 bases from V and 3 bases from J, leaving 13 bases between. The CDR3 here is CATSDTQGGDTEAFF. The CDR3, as DNA: TGTGCCACCAGTGATACCCAGGGAGGAGACACTGAAGCTTTCTTT.

The CDR3 DNA is TGTGCCAGCAGCTTAATGGCAGGGGGGAACACTGAAGCTTTCTTT. It encodes CASSLMAGGNTEAFF. The chain links TRBV11-1 to TRBJ1-1, with 7 bases lining up with TRBD1. Germline CDR1 SGHAT, CDR2 FQDESV (reference sequence). The trim removed 2 bases at V and 1 base at J, leaving 4 bases unmatched. The CDR3 length is 15 residues.

The rearrangement links TRBV29-1 to TRBJ2-5; a possible D gene is TRBD1 (6 bases). Per the germline V gene, CDR1 is SQVTM and CDR2 is ANQGSEA. Trimming took off 4 bases at V and 9 bases at J, with 18 bases between the two ends. The CDR3 covers 13 residues. CDR3 protein: CSVGQVGNQPQYF. As DNA, the CDR3 is TGCAGCGTTGGACAGGTTGGCAATCAGCCCCAGTACTTC.

DNA for the CDR3: TGCAGCGTTGTCCCGAGGGAAACCGACCTGTATGGCTACACCTTC. Its protein product is CSVVPRETDLYGYTF. The V call is TRBV29-1, the J call TRBJ1-2; D is unresolved. The V end lost 4 bases, the J end lost 5 bases, and 20 bases lay between the germline ends. CDR1 and CDR2 (germline): SQVTM, ANQGSEA. The CDR3 has 15 residues.

V and J are TRBV20-1 and TRBJ1-2; 12 bases match TRBD1. V trimming: 6 bases; J trimming: 4 bases; junction bases outside the gene matches: 9. The germline V gene encodes CDR1 DFQATT and CDR2 SNEGSKA (reference sequence). This CDR3 has 15 amino acids. In DNA form, the CDR3 reads TGCAGTGCCCGAGCGGGGACAGGGGGCAGCTATGGCTACACCTTC. Translating gives CSARAGTGGSYGYTF.

There are many counts of this clonotype. The chain links TRBV6-6 to TRBJ2-7, with 7 bases fitting TRBD1. The CDR3 has 14 residues. Germline V gene data show CDR1 as MNHNY and CDR2 as SVGAGI (reference sequence). Trimming at V came to 7 bases and at J to 0 bases, leaving 6 bases not matched to a gene. The CDR3 bases are TGTGCCAGCACCAAGGGACAGAGCTCCTACGAGCAGTACTTC. This gives the protein CASTKGQSSYEQYF.

This clonotype came up a few times. The chain is built from TRBV4-3 and TRBJ2-7; unclear D gene. Germline lookup yields CDR1 LGHNA and CDR2 YSLEER. V was cut by 3 bases and J by 1 base, with 7 bases left in between. The CDR3 spans 13 residues. This CDR3 is CASSHLISYEQYF. The CDR3 DNA is TGCGCCAGCAGCCACCTGATTTCCTACGAGCAGTACTTC.

Turning to this clonotype: One end of the junction is discordant with germline, which a read error may explain. The V call is TRBV7-3, the J call TRBJ2-5, with 7 bases fitting TRBD2. Germline values: CDR1 SGHTA, CDR2 FQGTGA. The CDR3 runs 17 residues. CDR3 in amino acids: CANSPYRWRGNGETQYF. The CDR3 region has the DNA TGTGCCAACAGCCCGTATCGGTGGCGGGGGAATGGAGAGACCCAGTACTTC. Together with reference TRBV7-3 and TRBJ2-5, the CDR3 gives the full variable domain: GAGVSQTPSNKVTEKGKYVELRCDPISGHTALYWYRQSLGQGPEFLIYFQGTGAADDSGLPNDRFFAVRPEGSVSTLKIQRTERGDSAVYLCANSPYRWRGNGETQYFGPGTRLLVL.

There are many counts of this clonotype. The CDR3 DNA sequence: TGTGCCAGCAGCGTAGCCTCCGGGTATCCCCTCCACTTT. Residues: CASSVASGYPLHF. The chain recombines TRBV9 with TRBJ1-6; D not certain. V lost 0 bases and J 13 bases, leaving 11 bases between the germline ends. There are 13 residues in the CDR3. Germline V CDR1 and CDR2: SGDLS, YYNGEE.